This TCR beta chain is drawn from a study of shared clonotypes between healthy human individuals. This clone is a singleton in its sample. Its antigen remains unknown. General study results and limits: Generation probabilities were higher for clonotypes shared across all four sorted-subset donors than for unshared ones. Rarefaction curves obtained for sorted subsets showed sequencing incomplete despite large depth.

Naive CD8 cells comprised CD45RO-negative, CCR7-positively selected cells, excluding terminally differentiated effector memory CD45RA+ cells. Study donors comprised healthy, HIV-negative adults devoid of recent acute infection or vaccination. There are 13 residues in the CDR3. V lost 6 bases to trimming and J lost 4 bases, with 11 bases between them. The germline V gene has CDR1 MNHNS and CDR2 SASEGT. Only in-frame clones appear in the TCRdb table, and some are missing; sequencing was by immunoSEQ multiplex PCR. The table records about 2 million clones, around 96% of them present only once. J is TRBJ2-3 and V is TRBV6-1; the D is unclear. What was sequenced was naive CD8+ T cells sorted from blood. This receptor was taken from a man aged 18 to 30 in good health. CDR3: CASRSTLADTQYF. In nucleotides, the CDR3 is TGTGCCAGCAGATCGACTCTAGCAGATACGCAGTATTTT.